One TCR beta chain is described in this entry. Read coverage stops 3 residues before the CDR3 terminus; the germline J gene supplies the remainder. CDR3 length: 14 amino acids. Germline values: CDR1 SGDLS, CDR2 YYNGEE. J was trimmed by 8 bases and V by 2 bases; bases with no gene match: 6. The data stem from a study of T cells in women clearing cervical HPV infection. Clones were read by immunoSEQ multiplex PCR, and TCRdb kept only the in-frame ones, dropping some. The sample includes some 31,000 clones. The sequence came from a woman between 18 and 69 years old with a cervical HPV16 infection that either progressed to CIN3+ or cleared (not recorded which). Sequenced sample: blood buffy coat. The V gene is TRBV9, the J gene TRBJ2-2; the match to TRBD1 covers 7 bases. CDR3 sequence: CASSVEQGRGELFF. CDR3 DNA, as far as it was read: TGTGCCAGCAGCGTGGAACAGGGGCGGGGGGAG.